The 30 T cell receptor beta chains listed next were all sequenced from one sample in a study of beta chain features in type 1 diabetes. As every portion of the isolated RNA was reverse transcribed, the sequencing read expressed TCRB transcripts. TCRdb's table, derived via immunoSEQ multiplex PCR, lists solely in-frame clones and lacks some. Among 300,000 to 350,000 clones listed, around 20% were seen once. Sample: naive CD4+ T cells from blood. All receptors derive from a woman younger than 35 in good health.

This clone was seen only a few times. V is TRBV6-1 and J is TRBJ2-5; 12 bases are shared with TRBD1. The CDR3 sequence is 15 residues long. Germline CDR1 reads MNHNS; CDR2 reads SASEGT. Trimming took 5 bases from V and 5 from J; bases not matched to a gene: 6. Here the CDR3 reads CASSSGQGAGETQYF. CDR3 DNA sequence: TGTGCCAGCAGTTCGGGACAGGGGGCCGGGGAGACCCAGTACTTC.

This clone has only a few counts. The V call is TRBV9, the J call TRBJ2-1, with 7 bases lining up with TRBD2. The CDR3 totals 15 residues. From germline, CDR1 is SGDLS and CDR2 YYNGEE. Losses at the gene ends were 4 bases for V and 6 bases for J; bases not matched to a gene: 10. Here the CDR3 DNA reads TGTGCCAGCAGCCCCCCCCCGGGAGGATTCAATGAGCAGTTCTTC. Its translation is CASSPPPGGFNEQFF.

This chain uses TRBV18 with TRBJ1-4; the D is unclear. From germline, CDR1 is KGHSH and CDR2 LQKENI. V lost 3 bases and J lost 8, with 16 bases in between. This CDR3 has 15 amino acids. This CDR3 is CASSPTFSLTEKLFF. Here the CDR3 DNA reads TGTGCCAGCTCACCGACATTCTCTTTGACGGAAAAACTGTTTTTT.

The V gene is TRBV5-1, the J gene TRBJ1-6; D is ambiguous. The V end was cut by 6 bases, the J end by 7 bases, with 11 bases between. The CDR3 loop spans 13 amino acids. Germline CDR1 SGHRS, CDR2 YFSETQ. The DNA of the CDR3 is TGCGCCAGCAAAGCGGTAGAAAATTCACCCCTCCACTTT. This encodes CASKAVENSPLHF.

The chain joins TRBV5-1 to TRBJ2-3; TRBD2 aligns across 7 bases. CDR1 and CDR2 from the germline V gene are SGHRS and YFSETQ. The CDR3 is 14 amino acids. V gave up 4 bases and J gave up 4 bases; unmatched junction bases: 6. CDR3: CASSRGDVADTQYF. The DNA for the CDR3 is TGCGCCAGCAGCCGGGGGGACGTCGCAGATACGCAGTATTTT.

The chain employs TRBV6-6 and TRBJ1-5; possible D gene TRBD1, 5 bases. Trimming pared 2 bases from V and 2 bases from J, leaving 10 bases between. Germline values: CDR1 MNHNY, CDR2 SVGAGI (reference sequence). The CDR3 is made up of 15 amino acids. Here the CDR3 DNA reads TGTGCCAGCAGTTACAGGGGTGGTGGCAATCAGCCCCAGCATTTT. Encoded protein: CASSYRGGGNQPQHF.

The chain combines TRBV5-4 with TRBJ1-5; 8 positions match TRBD1. The CDR3 consists of 14 residues. Trimming removed 4 bases from V and 7 bases from J; junction bases left unmatched: 7. Per germline, CDR1 SGHNT and CDR2 YYREEE (reference sequence). CDR3 loop: CASSVDRARQPQHF. The CDR3 DNA sequence: TGTGCCAGCAGCGTGGACAGGGCACGGCAGCCCCAGCATTTT.

The chain links TRBV27 to TRBJ2-5; maybe TRBD1 (6 bases). The germline V gene has CDR1 MNHEY and CDR2 SMNVEV (reference sequence). Trimming removed 6 bases from V and 5 bases from J, with 19 bases in between. CDR3 length: 15 amino acids. The CDR3 sequence is CASRAGQWLDETQYF. CDR3 DNA sequence: TGTGCCAGCAGAGCCGGACAGTGGCTGGACGAGACCCAGTACTTC.

This sequence joins TRBV5-1 and TRBJ2-3; D remains ambiguous. CDR3 length: 12 residues. Trimming took 4 bases from V and 2 from J, leaving 5 bases between them. The germline gives CDR1 SGHRS, CDR2 YFSETQ. CDR3 sequence (DNA): TGCGCCAGCAGCCTTATCACAGATACGCAGTATTTT. Its protein is CASSLITDTQYF.

The rearrangement uses TRBV9 and TRBJ1-2, with D hard to call. Trimming took 0 bases from V and 5 from J, leaving 14 bases between them. This CDR3 has 15 amino acids. The germline gives CDR1 SGDLS, CDR2 YYNGEE. The CDR3 loop is CASSVEADGAYGYTF. The CDR3 bases are TGTGCCAGCAGCGTAGAAGCAGATGGAGCTTATGGCTACACCTTC.

This clone was counted between two and nine times. This sequence joins TRBV5-6 and TRBJ2-7; D is unresolved. Germline V gene lookup returns CDR1 SGHDT and CDR2 YYEEEE. The CDR3 runs 11 residues. Trimming cost V 5 bases and J 4 bases, with 7 bases left between them. CDR3 sequence reads: CASSHTYEQYF. Here the CDR3 DNA reads TGTGCCAGCAGTCATACTTACGAGCAGTACTTC.

V usage is TRBV5-6 and J usage is TRBJ2-1; D is unresolved. Germline assignment: CDR1 SGHDT and CDR2 YYEEEE. CDR3 size: 12 residues. V was pared by 9 bases and J by 0 bases, with 7 bases between. The DNA for the CDR3 is TGTGCCACCTCCCGCTCCTACAATGAGCAGTTCTTC. It specifies CATSRSYNEQFF. Supplemented by reference TRBV5-6 and TRBJ2-1, the full variable domain reads DAGVTQSPTHLIKTRGQQVTLRCSPKSGHDTVSWYQQALGQGPQFIFQYYEEEERQRGNFPDRFSGHQFPNYSSELNVNALLLGDSALYLCATSRSYNEQFFGPGTRLTVL.

This sequence joins TRBV11-1 and TRBJ1-1; D not certain. Germline CDR1 is SGHAT and CDR2 is FQDESV (reference sequence). CDR3 length: 14 residues. The V end lost 2 bases, the J end lost 4 bases, and 11 bases lay between the germline ends. This chain's CDR3 is CASSLQIRGTEAFF. In DNA form, the CDR3 reads TGTGCCAGCAGCTTACAAATACGGGGCACTGAAGCTTTCTTT.

The chain uses TRBV4-1 and TRBJ1-2; TRBD1 aligns across 9 bases. The length of the CDR3 is 15 residues. V lost 3 bases, J lost 2 bases, and 4 bases stayed unmatched. Germline CDR1 is MGHRA and CDR2 is YSYEKL. The CDR3 DNA follows: TGCGCCAGCAGCCACGCCGGACAGGGGAACTATGGCTACACCTTC. It is translated as CASSHAGQGNYGYTF.

The rearrangement joins TRBV11-3 to TRBJ2-7, with D tentatively TRBD2 (5 bases). CDR3 size: 15 residues. Trimming took off 3 bases at V and 0 bases at J, with 12 bases between the two ends. Germline V CDR1 and CDR2: SGHNT, YENEEA. The CDR3, as DNA: TGTGCCAGCAGCTTGGGGAGCGTCGGCTCCTACGAGCAGTACTTC. It encodes CASSLGSVGSYEQYF.

The rearrangement joins TRBV7-2 to TRBJ2-7, with 9 bases aligning to TRBD2. Germline V lookup: CDR1 SGHTA, CDR2 FQGNSA. V trimming: 6 bases; J trimming: 4 bases; junction bases outside the gene matches: 7. The CDR3 is made up of 14 amino acids. CDR3 sequence reads: CASRPTSGSYEQYF. Here the CDR3 DNA reads TGTGCCAGCAGGCCGACTAGCGGTTCATACGAGCAGTACTTC. Supplemented by reference TRBV7-2 and TRBJ2-7, the full variable domain reads GAGVSQSPSNKVTEKGKDVELRCDPISGHTALYWYRQSLGQGLEFLIYFQGNSAPDKSGLPSDRFSAERTGGSVSTLTIQRTQQEDSAVYLCASRPTSGSYEQYFGPGTRLTVT.

The chain carries TRBV11-2 and TRBJ2-1; D is possibly TRBD1 (8 bases). The CDR3 length is 15 residues. The ends were cut back, 4 bases at V and 5 bases at J, with 15 bases in the middle. Germline V CDR1 and CDR2: SGHAT, FQNNGV. CDR3 in amino acids: CASSSYRGGHNEQFF. The CDR3 nucleotides are TGTGCCAGCAGCTCGTACAGGGGGGGCCACAATGAGCAGTTCTTC.

About this clone itself: The junction departs from germline at one end; a sequencing error may be responsible. The chain recombines TRBV7-6 with TRBJ2-1, with D perhaps TRBD2 (6 bases). CDR1 is SGHVS and CDR2 is FNYEAQ in the germline V gene. The CDR3 spans 12 residues. CDR3 sequence (DNA): TGTGCCAGCAGCTCCGCCGGGACTTCAATCCTCTTC. Protein sequence: CASSSAGTSILF.

The chain recombines TRBV6-6 with TRBJ1-5; 8 bases are shared with TRBD1. The CDR3 is 15 residues long. With 4 bases clipped from V and 5 bases from J, the junction kept 7 bases outside the gene matches. The germline CDR1 and CDR2 sequences are MNHNY and SVGAGI (reference sequence). The CDR3 region has the DNA TGTGCCAGCAGTTTGCCCGACAGGGGAGATCAGCCCCAGCATTTT. This translates into CASSLPDRGDQPQHF.

This chain uses TRBV6-1 with TRBJ2-1; 8 bases line up with TRBD2. V lost 4 bases to trimming and J lost 0 bases; unmatched junction nucleotides: 5. Germline V gene lookup returns CDR1 MNHNS and CDR2 SASEGT. This CDR3 has 16 amino acids. The CDR3 reads CASSGRTSSSYNEQFF. CDR3 bases: TGTGCCAGCAGTGGACGGACTAGCAGCTCCTACAATGAGCAGTTCTTC.

The chain recombines TRBV19 with TRBJ2-6; 9 bases line up with TRBD1. The CDR3 is 17 amino acids. The V segment lost 8 bases and the J segment 0 bases; nucleotides outside the gene matches: 8. Germline-derived CDR1 and CDR2 are LNHDA and SQIVND (reference sequence). Written as DNA, the CDR3 is TGTGCCAGTGGGCGGGGACAGGGAAGCTCTGGGGCCAACGTCCTGACTTTC. As protein: CASGRGQGSSGANVLTF.

This sequence joins TRBV6-5 and TRBJ2-7; D ambiguous. V was pared by 9 bases and J by 4 bases, with 10 bases between. The V gene's germline CDR1 is MNHEY and CDR2 SVGAGI. This CDR3 has 11 amino acids. CDR3 nucleotide sequence: TGTGCCAGTTCCCATGTTTACGAGCAGTACTTC. As protein: CASSHVYEQYF.

This chain uses TRBV27 with TRBJ2-5; D gene uncertain. CDR1 is MNHEY, CDR2 SMNVEV, per germline (reference sequence). This CDR3 has 12 amino acids. V lost 3 bases to trimming and J lost 7 bases, with 9 bases between them. This CDR3 is CASSLNRGTQYF. The CDR3 DNA reads as TGTGCCAGCAGTTTGAATAGAGGGACCCAGTACTTC.

The CDR3 loop is CASSLGQDYEQYF. For the CDR3, the DNA is TGTGCCAGCAGCTTAGGACAGGACTACGAGCAGTACTTC. The rearrangement links TRBV7-2 to TRBJ2-7, with D tentatively TRBD1 (6 bases). Germline CDR1 reads SGHTA; CDR2 reads FQGNSA. This CDR3 comprises 13 residues. Trimming pared 1 base from V and 3 bases from J, leaving 7 bases between.

V and J are TRBV30 and TRBJ2-2; 7 bases match TRBD2. This CDR3 spans 14 amino acids. CDR1 and CDR2 (germline): GTSNPN, SVGIG (reference sequence). With V trimmed by 0 bases and J by 6 bases, 4 bases remained unmatched. The CDR3 DNA reads as TGTGCCTGGAGTGTGGGGGGGGGAGCCGGGGAGCTGTTTTTT. Encoded protein: CAWSVGGGAGELFF.

There are a few counts of this clone. CDR3 nucleotide sequence: TGTGCCAGCAGTTCGACTAGTGCCGGGAGGAATGAGCAGTTCTTC. Amino acid sequence: CASSSTSAGRNEQFF. The rearrangement uses TRBV6-1 and TRBJ2-1; 7 positions match TRBD2. V was pared by 5 bases and J by 7 bases, with 11 bases of the junction left unmatched. Per the germline V gene, CDR1 is MNHNS and CDR2 is SASEGT. CDR3 length: 15 amino acids.

This clone is a singleton in its sample. This CDR3 is CASSSLLTGPNEKLFF. The CDR3 nucleotides are TGTGCCAGCAGCTCCCTTTTGACAGGGCCTAATGAAAAACTGTTTTTT. The chain employs TRBV11-2 and TRBJ1-4; 7 nucleotides line up with TRBD1. Germline V lookup: CDR1 SGHAT, CDR2 FQNNGV. This CDR3 is 16 amino acids long. The junction had 8 bases not matched to a gene; V was cut back by 4 bases and J by 3 bases. Filled out from reference TRBV11-2 and TRBJ1-4, the complete variable domain reads EAGVAQSPRYKIIEKRQSVAFWCNPISGHATLYWYQQILGQGPKLLIQFQNNGVVDDSQLPKDRFSAERLKGVDSTLKIQPAKLEDSAVYLCASSSLLTGPNEKLFFGSGTQLSVL.

This clone was seen only a few times. The genes are TRBV6-5 and TRBJ2-3; no clear D. This CDR3 contains 14 residues. The V end was cut by 5 bases, the J end by 2 bases, with 11 bases between. Germline V CDR1 and CDR2: MNHEY, SVGAGI. The CDR3 sequence is CASSLQKNTDTQYF. Here the CDR3 DNA reads TGTGCCAGCAGTCTCCAGAAAAACACAGATACGCAGTATTTT.

The rearrangement joins TRBV7-3 to TRBJ2-1, with TRBD2 matching 10 bases. The length of the CDR3 is 16 residues. Germline V gene sequence: CDR1 SGHTA, CDR2 FQGTGA. V shed 2 bases and J 6 bases; nucleotides not matched to a gene: 7. The DNA for the CDR3 is TGTGCCAGCAGCTTAGTAGGTAGCGGGGGGTTCAATGAGCAGTTCTTC. Its protein is CASSLVGSGGFNEQFF.

This clone was seen more than once but under ten times. The chain links TRBV13 to TRBJ2-1; tentative D call: TRBD2 (5 bases). Germline V gene data show CDR1 as PRHDT and CDR2 as FYEKMQ (reference sequence). Between the trimmed V and J ends, which lost 2 bases and 4 bases, there was a span of 15 bases. The CDR3 spans 16 residues. CDR3 amino acids: CASSLNSVPLYNEQFF. The CDR3, as DNA: TGTGCCAGCAGCTTAAATAGCGTCCCCCTATACAATGAGCAGTTCTTC.